This T cell receptor beta chain originates from a study of shared clonotypes between healthy human individuals. Study-wide points: Only a few donors were included, so the genetic and exposure-history diversity represented was limited. Tissues were not sampled, only blood, and their repertoires likely differ.

Notes on this clone: Its specificity is not known.

Only in-frame clones appear in the TCRdb table, and some are missing; sequencing was by immunoSEQ multiplex PCR. The sample carries about 520,000 clones, around 85% recorded once. This CDR3 region has 16 residues. The V and J ends lost 0 bases and 0 bases respectively, with 9 bases between them. CDR1 and CDR2 (germline): MRHNA, SNTAGT. Genomic DNA for unsorted samples, which was extracted with the QIAamp DNA Blood Mini kit, came from some 84 million PBMCs. The sequence was obtained from a woman aged 40 to 50 in good health. Some clones in this sample may be carry-over from other donors' samples. Sequences were obtained from PBMCs. V is TRBV6-4 and J is TRBJ2-1; either TRBD1 or TRBD2 may supply D (5 bases each). CDR3 amino acids: CASSDSGVGSYNEQFF. The CDR3 DNA is TGTGCCAGCAGTGACTCGGGGGTTGGCTCCTACAATGAGCAGTTCTTC.